This T cell receptor (beta chain) emerged from a study of cytomegalovirus exposure and HLA in healthy donors. Study-level results: Presence/absence analyses took donor sequencing depth as roughly uniform.

As to this clone: Antigen: not known.

The PCR had 60 Vbeta and 13 Jbeta primers. Method: immunoSEQ multiplex PCR; TCRdb's copy keeps in-frame clones and lacks some. This sample has a few hundred thousand clones; 80% occur once, and the top ten carry over 0.3%. The CDR3 loop spans 15 amino acids. Trimming took 4 bases from V and 3 from J; bases not matched to a gene: 4. Germline V lookup: CDR1 MGHDK, CDR2 SYGVNS. V is TRBV25-1 and J is TRBJ1-5, with TRBD1 identical over 9 bases. The receptor was derived from a girl aged 2 to 10 in good health and CMV-seronegative. What was sequenced was PBMCs. The CDR3 is CASSATGGYNQPQHF. The CDR3 region has the DNA TGTGCCAGCAGTGCGACAGGGGGGTACAATCAGCCCCAGCATTTT.